This T cell receptor beta chain originates from a study of CD8 T cells in ankylosing spondylitis. Study-wide points: Clones tied to disease were said to be significantly enriched in matched ankylosing spondylitis synovial fluid. Apparently characteristic of ankylosing spondylitis blood was a TCR beta motif (about eight highly homologous variants).

In its sample, this clonotype was seen a few times. Antigen: not known. A quantitative 5'-RACE method, one with molecular barcodes, was used to make TCR beta libraries. TCRdb reprocessed the 5' RACE reads via MiXCR and lists one record per CDR3 protein. The sample lists around 91,000 distinct CDR3 sequences, around 8.5% occurring once. This CDR3 spans 12 amino acids. Trimming cost V 4 bases and J 0 bases, with 4 bases left between them. Germline CDR1 and CDR2: SGHAT and FQNNGV. This clonotype was sampled from a male donor with ankylosing spondylitis. This chain uses TRBV11-2 with TRBJ2-7; D ambiguous. Sequenced: blood, either unsorted or a sorted T cell fraction (not recorded which). CDR3 loop: CASSSISYEQYV. The CDR3 DNA follows: TGTGCCAGCAGCTCCATCTCCTACGAGCAGTACGTC.